This T cell receptor beta chain was found in a study of blood T cell repertoires in COVID-19. As for the study in general: Whether acute or convalescent, the COVID-19 samples came from the United States, Italy and Spain. PBMCs, B-cell-depleted T cells, or T cells were the source of the cDNA or gDNA that made up the material.

CDR3 length: 16 residues. The germline V and J ends were trimmed by 3 bases and 0 bases, with 14 bases remaining between them. The germline gives CDR1 MGHRA, CDR2 YSYEKL. As processed by the authors: Reference gene primers were amplified, and this amplification served to estimate nucleated cell counts. Measured with immunoSEQ multiplex PCR; TCRdb has only the in-frame clones, and not every one. The V and J calls and clone size are taken from that table; D and trimming were inferred from the DNA. The sample contains tens of thousands of clones, around 91% of which appear only once. The chain couples TRBV4-1 to TRBJ1-2, with D unresolved. This clonotype originated in a man older than 75 with acute or convalescent COVID-19. Material: peripheral blood. DNA for the CDR3: TGCGCCAGCAGCCAGGAGGATTGGAGAGCTAACTATGGCTACACCTTC. This translates into CASSQEDWRANYGYTF.